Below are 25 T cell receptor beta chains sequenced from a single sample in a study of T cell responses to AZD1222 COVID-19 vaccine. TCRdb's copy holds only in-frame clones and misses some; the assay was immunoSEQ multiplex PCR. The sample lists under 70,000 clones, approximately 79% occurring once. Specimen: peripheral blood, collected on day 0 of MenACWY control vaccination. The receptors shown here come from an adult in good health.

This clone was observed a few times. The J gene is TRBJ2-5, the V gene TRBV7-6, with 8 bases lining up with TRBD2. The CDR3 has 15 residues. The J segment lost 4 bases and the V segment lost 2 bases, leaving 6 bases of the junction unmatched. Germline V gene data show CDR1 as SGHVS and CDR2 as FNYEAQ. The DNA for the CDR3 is TGTGCCAGCAGCTTAAGAACGGGAGGGCGAGAGACCCAGTACTTC. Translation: CASSLRTGGRETQYF.

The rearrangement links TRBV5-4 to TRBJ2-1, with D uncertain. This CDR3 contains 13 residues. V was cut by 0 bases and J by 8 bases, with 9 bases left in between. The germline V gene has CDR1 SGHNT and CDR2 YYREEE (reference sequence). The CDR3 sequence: CASSLAARDEQFF. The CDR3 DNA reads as TGTGCCAGCAGCTTGGCGGCTCGGGATGAGCAGTTCTTC.

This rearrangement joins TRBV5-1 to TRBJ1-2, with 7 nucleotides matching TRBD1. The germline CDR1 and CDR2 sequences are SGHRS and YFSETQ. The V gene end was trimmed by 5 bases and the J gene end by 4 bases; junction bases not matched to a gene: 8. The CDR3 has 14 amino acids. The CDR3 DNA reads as TGCGCCAGCAGGTTAGAACAGGGGACCTATGGCTACACCTTC. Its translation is CASRLEQGTYGYTF.

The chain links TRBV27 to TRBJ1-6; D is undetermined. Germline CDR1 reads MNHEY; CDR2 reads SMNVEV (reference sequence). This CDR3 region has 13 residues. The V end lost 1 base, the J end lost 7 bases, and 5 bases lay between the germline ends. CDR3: CASSLLRNSPLHF. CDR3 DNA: TGTGCCAGCAGTTTATTAAGGAATTCACCCCTCCACTTT.

CDR3 sequence reads: CASINPGTPNTEAFF. The CDR3 nucleotides read TGTGCCAGTATCAACCCCGGGACACCTAACACTGAAGCTTTCTTT. This sequence joins TRBV19 and TRBJ1-1, with D tentatively TRBD1 (6 bases). The CDR3 runs to 15 residues. The V and J ends lost 7 bases and 2 bases respectively, with 17 bases between them. The germline V gene has CDR1 LNHDA and CDR2 SQIVND (reference sequence).

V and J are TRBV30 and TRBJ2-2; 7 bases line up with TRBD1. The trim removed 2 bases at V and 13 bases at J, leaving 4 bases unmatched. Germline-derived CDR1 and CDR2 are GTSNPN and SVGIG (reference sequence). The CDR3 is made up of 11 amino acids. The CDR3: CAWSRNRGLFF. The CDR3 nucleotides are TGTGCCTGGAGTAGGAACAGGGGGCTGTTTTTT.

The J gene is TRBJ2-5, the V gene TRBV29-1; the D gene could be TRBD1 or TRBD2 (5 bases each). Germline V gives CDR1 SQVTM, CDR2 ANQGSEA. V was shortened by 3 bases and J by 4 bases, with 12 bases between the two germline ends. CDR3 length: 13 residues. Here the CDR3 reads CSVEGTAPETQYF. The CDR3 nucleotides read TGCAGCGTTGAGGGGACCGCGCCAGAGACCCAGTACTTC. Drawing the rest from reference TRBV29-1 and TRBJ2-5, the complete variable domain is SAVISQKPSRDICQRGTSLTIQCQVDSQVTMMFWYRQQPGQSLTLIATANQGSEATYESGFVIDKFPISRPNLTFSTLTVSNMSPEDSSIYLCSVEGTAPETQYFGPGTRLLVL.

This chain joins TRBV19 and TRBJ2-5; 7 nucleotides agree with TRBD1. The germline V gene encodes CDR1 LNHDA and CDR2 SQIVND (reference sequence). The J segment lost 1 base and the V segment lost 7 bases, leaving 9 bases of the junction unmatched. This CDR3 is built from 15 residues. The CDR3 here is CASKAIDRAQETQYF. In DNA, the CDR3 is TGTGCCAGTAAGGCCATCGACAGGGCCCAAGAGACCCAGTACTTC.

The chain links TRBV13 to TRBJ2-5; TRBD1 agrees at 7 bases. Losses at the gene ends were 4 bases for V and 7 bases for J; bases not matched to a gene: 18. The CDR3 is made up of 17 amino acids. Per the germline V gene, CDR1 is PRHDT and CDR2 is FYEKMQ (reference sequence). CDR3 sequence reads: CASSSELDRDLVGTQYF. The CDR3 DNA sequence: TGTGCCAGCAGCTCTGAACTAGACAGGGATCTCGTGGGGACCCAGTACTTC.

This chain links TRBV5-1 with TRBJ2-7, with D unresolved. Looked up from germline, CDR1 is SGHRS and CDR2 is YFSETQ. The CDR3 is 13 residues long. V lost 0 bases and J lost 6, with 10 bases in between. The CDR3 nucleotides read TGCGCCAGCAGCTTGGCCCTGGCCTCCGAGCAGTACTTC. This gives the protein CASSLALASEQYF.

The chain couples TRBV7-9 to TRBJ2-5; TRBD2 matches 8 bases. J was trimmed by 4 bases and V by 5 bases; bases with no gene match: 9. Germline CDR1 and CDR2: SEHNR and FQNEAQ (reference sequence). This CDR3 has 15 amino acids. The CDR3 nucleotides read TGTGCCAGCAGCCTGGACGCGGGAGGAGGAGAGACCCAGTACTTC. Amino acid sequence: CASSLDAGGGETQYF. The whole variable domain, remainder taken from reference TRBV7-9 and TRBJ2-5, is DTGVSQNPRHKITKRGQNVTFRCDPISEHNRLYWYRQTLGQGPEFLTYFQNEAQLEKSRLLSDRFSAERPKGSFSTLEIQRTEQGDSAMYLCASSLDAGGGETQYFGPGTRLLVL.

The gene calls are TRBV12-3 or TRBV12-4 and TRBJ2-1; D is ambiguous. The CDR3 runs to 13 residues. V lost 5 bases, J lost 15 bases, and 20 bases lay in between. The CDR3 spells CASSRPEKQVWFF. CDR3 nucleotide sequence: TGTGCCAGCAGTCGTCCCGAGAAACAAGTTTGGTTCTTC.

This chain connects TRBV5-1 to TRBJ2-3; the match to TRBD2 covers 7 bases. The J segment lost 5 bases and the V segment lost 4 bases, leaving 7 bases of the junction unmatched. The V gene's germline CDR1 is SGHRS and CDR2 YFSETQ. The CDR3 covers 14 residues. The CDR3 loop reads CASSAGTMGDTQYF. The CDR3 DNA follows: TGCGCCAGCAGCGCTGGGACTATGGGAGATACGCAGTATTTT.

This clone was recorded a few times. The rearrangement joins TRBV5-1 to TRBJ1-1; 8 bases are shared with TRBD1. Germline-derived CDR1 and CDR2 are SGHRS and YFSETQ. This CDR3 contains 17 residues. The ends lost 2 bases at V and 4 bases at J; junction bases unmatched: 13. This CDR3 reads CASSFGGRGRGTTEAFF. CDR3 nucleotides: TGCGCCAGCAGCTTCGGGGGCAGGGGGCGCGGGACCACTGAAGCTTTCTTT.

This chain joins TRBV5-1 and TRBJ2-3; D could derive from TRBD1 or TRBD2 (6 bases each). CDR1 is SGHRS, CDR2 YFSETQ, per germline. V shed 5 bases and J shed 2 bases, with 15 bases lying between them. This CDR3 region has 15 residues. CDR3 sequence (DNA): TGCGCCAGCAGTTCAGGCAGGGGACTCACAGATACGCAGTATTTT. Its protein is CASSSGRGLTDTQYF.

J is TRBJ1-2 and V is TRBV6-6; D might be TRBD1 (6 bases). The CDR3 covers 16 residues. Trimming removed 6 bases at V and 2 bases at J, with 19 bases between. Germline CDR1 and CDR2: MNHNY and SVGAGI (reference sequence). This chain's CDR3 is CASRQALSDRNYGYTF. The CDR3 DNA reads TGTGCCAGCAGACAAGCCCTCTCCGACAGGAACTATGGCTACACCTTC.

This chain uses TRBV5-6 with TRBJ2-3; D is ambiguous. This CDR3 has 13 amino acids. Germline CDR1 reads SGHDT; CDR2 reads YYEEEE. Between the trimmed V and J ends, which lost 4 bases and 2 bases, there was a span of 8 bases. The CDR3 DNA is TGTGCCAGCAGCCATGACCACACAGATACGCAGTATTTT. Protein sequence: CASSHDHTDTQYF.

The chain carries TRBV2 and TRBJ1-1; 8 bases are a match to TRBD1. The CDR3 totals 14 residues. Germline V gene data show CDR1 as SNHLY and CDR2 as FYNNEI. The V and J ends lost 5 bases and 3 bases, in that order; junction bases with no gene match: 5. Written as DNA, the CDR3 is TGTGCCAGCAGTCCAGGGGGCGGGCACACTGAAGCTTTCTTT. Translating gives CASSPGGGHTEAFF.

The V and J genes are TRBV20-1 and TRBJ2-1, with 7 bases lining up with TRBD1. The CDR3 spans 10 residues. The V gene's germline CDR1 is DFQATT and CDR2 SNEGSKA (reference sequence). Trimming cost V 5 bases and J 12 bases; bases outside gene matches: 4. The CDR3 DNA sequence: TGCAGTGCTTACAGGGGTAGGCAGTTCTTC. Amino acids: CSAYRGRQFF.

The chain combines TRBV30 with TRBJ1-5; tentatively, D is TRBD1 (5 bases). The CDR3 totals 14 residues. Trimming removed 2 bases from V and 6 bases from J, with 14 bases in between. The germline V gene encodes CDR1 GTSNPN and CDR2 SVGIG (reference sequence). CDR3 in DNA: TGTGCCTGGAGTACGGGAGTGGGGGGTCAGCCCCAGCATTTT. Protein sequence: CAWSTGVGGQPQHF.

The CDR3 region has the DNA TGTGCCAGCAGTGAAGGCCGGAATGAAAAACTGTTTTTT. This sequence encodes CASSEGRNEKLFF. The chain is built from TRBV2 and TRBJ1-4; D is undetermined. V was clipped by 1 base and J by 5 bases, with 5 bases between them. Germline values: CDR1 SNHLY, CDR2 FYNNEI. CDR3 length: 13 residues.

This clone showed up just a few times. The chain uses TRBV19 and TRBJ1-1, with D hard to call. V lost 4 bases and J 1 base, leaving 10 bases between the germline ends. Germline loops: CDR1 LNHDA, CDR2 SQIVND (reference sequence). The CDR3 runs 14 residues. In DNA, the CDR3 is TGTGCCAGTAGTAGGTTAGGGCAGAACACTGAAGCTTTCTTT. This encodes CASSRLGQNTEAFF.

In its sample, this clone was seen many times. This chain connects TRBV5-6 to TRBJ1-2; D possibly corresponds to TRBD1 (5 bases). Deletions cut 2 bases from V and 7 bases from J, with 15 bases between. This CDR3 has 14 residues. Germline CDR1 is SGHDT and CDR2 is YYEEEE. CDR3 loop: CASSLSQGRGGYTF. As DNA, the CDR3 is TGTGCCAGCAGCTTATCCCAGGGAAGGGGTGGCTACACCTTC.

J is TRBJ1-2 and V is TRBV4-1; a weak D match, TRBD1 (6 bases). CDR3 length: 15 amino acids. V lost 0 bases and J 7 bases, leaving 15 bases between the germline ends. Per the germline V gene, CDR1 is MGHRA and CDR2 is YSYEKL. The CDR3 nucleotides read TGCGCCAGCAGCCAAGATACAGGGTTGAGTGCTGGCTACACCTTC. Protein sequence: CASSQDTGLSAGYTF.

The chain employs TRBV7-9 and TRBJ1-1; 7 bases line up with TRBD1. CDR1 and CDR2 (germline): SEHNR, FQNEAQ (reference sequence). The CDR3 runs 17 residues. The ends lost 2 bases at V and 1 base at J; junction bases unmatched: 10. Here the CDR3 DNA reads TGTGCCAGCAGCTTACGTGTCGACAGGGCCGGGAACACTGAAGCTTTCTTT. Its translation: CASSLRVDRAGNTEAFF.